This TCR beta chain comes out of a study of cytomegalovirus exposure and HLA in healthy donors. Study-level background: About 84% of approximately 400 genotyped donors fell in the Caucasian-associated ancestry cluster.

PCR employed 60 Vbeta and 13 Jbeta primers. Measured with immunoSEQ multiplex PCR; TCRdb has only the in-frame clones, and not every one. Of 160,000 or so clones in the sample, around 73% were seen once. V was pared by 4 bases and J by 3 bases, with 4 bases of the junction left unmatched. CDR3 size: 13 residues. Germline CDR1 and CDR2: SGHNT and YYREEE (reference sequence). The sequenced material came from PBMCs. This TCR was recovered from a male donor in good health and CMV-seronegative. This sequence joins TRBV5-4 and TRBJ2-7, with 7 bases identical to TRBD1. CDR3 loop: CASSTRQGYEQYF. The CDR3 DNA is TGTGCCAGCAGCACCCGACAGGGCTACGAGCAGTACTTC.